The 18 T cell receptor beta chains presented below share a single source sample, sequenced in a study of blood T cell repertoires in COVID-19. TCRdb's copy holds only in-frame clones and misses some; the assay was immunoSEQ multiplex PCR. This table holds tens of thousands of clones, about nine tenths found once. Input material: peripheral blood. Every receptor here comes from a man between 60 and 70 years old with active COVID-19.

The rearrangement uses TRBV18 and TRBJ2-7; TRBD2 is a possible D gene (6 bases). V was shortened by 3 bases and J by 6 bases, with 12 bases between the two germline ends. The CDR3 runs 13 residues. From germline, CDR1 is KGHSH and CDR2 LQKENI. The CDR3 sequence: CASSPGRDGEQYF. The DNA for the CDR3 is TGTGCCAGCTCACCCGGGCGGGATGGCGAGCAGTACTTC.

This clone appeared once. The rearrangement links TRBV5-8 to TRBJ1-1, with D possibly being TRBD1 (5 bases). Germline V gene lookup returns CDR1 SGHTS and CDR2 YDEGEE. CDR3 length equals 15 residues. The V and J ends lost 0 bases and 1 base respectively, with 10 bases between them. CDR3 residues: CASSLGGQANTEAFF. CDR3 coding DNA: TGTGCCAGCAGCTTGGGCGGACAAGCGAACACTGAAGCTTTCTTT.

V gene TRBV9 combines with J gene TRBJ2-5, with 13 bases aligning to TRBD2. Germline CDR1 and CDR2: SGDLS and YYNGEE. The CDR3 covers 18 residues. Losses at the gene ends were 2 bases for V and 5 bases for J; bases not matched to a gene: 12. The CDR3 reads CASSVGLAGAAFEETQYF. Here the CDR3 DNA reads TGTGCCAGCAGCGTCGGACTAGCGGGGGCGGCTTTTGAGGAGACCCAGTACTTC.

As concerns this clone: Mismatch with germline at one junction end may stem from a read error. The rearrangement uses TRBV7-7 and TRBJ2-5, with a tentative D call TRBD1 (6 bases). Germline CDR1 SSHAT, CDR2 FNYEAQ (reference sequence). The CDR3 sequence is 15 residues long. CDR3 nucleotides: TGTGCTAGCAGCTTAGACGGCAGGGGCCAGGAGACCCAGTACTTC. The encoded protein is CASSLDGRGQETQYF.

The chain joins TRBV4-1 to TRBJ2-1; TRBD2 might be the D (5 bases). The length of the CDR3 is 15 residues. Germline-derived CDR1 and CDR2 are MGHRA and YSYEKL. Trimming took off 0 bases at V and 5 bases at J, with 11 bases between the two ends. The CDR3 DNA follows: TGCGCCAGCAGCCAAGATCCCGGGATAAACAATGAGCAGTTCTTC. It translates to CASSQDPGINNEQFF.

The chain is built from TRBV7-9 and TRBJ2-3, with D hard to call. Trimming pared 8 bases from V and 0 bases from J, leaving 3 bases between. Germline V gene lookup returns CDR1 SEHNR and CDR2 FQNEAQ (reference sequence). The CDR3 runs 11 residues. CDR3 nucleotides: TGTGCCAGCGGCAGCACAGATACGCAGTATTTT. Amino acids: CASGSTDTQYF.

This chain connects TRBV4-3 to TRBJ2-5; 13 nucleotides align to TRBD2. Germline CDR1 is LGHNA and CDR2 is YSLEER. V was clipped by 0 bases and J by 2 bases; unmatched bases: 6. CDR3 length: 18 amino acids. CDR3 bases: TGCGCCAGCAGCCAAGACGTTAGGACTAGCGGGGGTCAAGAGACCCAGTACTTC. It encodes CASSQDVRTSGGQETQYF.

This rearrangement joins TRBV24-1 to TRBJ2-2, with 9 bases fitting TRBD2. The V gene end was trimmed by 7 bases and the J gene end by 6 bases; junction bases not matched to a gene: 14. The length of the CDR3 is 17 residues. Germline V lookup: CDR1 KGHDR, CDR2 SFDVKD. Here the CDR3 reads CATSGPPSGNPAGELFF. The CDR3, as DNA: TGTGCCACCAGCGGGCCCCCTAGCGGGAATCCCGCCGGGGAGCTGTTTTTT.

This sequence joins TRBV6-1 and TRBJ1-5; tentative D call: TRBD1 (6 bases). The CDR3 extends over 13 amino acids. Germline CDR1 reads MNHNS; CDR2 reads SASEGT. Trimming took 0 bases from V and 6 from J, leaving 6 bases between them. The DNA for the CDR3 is TGTGCCAGCAGTGAAGCGGGGGCTCAGCCCCAGCATTTT. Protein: CASSEAGAQPQHF.

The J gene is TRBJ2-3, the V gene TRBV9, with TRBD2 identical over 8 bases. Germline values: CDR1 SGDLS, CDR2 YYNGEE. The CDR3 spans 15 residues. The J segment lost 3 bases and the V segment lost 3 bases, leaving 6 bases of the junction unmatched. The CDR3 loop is CASSERERHTDTQYF. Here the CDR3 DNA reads TGTGCCAGCAGCGAGCGGGAGCGACATACAGATACGCAGTATTTT.

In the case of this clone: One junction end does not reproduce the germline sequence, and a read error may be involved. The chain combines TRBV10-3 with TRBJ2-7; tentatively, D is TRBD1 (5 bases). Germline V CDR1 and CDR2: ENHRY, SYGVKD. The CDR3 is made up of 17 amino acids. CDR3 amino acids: CAISDSPRGRVTYEQHF. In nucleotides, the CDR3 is TGTGCCATCAGTGATTCACCTCGCGGCAGGGTAACCTACGAGCAGCACTTC.

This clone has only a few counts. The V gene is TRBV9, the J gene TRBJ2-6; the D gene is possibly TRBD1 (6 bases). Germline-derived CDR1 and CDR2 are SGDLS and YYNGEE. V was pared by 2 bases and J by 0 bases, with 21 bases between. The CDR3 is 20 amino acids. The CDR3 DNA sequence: TGTGCCAGCAGCGTCCAGGGGAGACTTGAAGCGTACTCTGGGGCCAACGTCCTGACTTTC. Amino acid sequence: CASSVQGRLEAYSGANVLTF. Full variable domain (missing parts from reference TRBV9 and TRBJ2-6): DSGVTQTPKHLITATGQRVTLRCSPRSGDLSVYWYQQSLDQGLQFLIQYYNGEERAKGNILERFSAQQFPDLHSELNLSSLELGDSALYFCASSVQGRLEAYSGANVLTFGAGSRLTVL.

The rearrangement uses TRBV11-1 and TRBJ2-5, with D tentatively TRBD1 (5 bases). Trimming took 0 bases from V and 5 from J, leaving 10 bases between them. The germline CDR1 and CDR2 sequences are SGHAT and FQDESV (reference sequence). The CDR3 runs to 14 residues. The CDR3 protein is CASSLARGWETQYF. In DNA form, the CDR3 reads TGTGCCAGCAGCTTAGCAAGGGGCTGGGAGACCCAGTACTTC. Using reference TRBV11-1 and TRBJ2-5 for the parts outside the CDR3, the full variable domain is EAEVAQSPRYKITEKSQAVAFWCDPISGHATLYWYRQILGQGPELLVQFQDESVVDDSQLPKDRFSAERLKGVDSTLKIQPAELGDSAMYLCASSLARGWETQYFGPGTRLLVL.

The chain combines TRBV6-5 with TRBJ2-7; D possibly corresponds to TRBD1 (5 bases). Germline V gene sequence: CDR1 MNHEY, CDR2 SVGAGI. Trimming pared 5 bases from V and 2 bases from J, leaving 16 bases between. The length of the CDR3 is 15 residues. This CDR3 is CASSQSYQGAYEQYF. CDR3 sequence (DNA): TGTGCCAGCAGTCAATCCTATCAGGGCGCCTACGAGCAGTACTTC.

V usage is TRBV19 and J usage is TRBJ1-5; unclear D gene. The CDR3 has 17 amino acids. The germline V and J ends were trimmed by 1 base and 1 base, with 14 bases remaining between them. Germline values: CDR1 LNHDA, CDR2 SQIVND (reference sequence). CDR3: CASSIGGGSLSNQPQHF. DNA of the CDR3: TGTGCCAGTAGTATAGGGGGAGGCAGCTTAAGCAATCAGCCCCAGCATTTT.

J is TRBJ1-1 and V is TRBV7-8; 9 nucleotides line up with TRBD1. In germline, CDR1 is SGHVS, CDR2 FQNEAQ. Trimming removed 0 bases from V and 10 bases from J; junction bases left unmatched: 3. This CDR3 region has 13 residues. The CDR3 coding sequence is TGTGCCAGCAGCTTAGCAGGGACAGGGCTAGCTTTCTTT. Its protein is CASSLAGTGLAFF.

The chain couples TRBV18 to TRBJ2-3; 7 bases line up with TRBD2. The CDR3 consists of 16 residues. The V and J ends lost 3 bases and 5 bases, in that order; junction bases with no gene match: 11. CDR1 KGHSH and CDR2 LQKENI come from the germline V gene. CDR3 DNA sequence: TGTGCCAGCTCACCCTGGAGCGGGAAAGGTGTAGATACGCAGTATTTT. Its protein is CASSPWSGKGVDTQYF.

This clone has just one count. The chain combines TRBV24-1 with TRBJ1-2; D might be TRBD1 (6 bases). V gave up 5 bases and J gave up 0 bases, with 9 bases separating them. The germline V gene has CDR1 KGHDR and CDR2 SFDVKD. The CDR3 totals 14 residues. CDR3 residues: CATSGTETNYGYTF. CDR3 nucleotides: TGTGCCACCAGTGGGACAGAGACTAACTATGGCTACACCTTC.